This T cell receptor (beta chain) stems from a study of radiation and T cells in renal cell carcinoma. Study results and caveats: In blood, top tumor clones expanded by 2 weeks, shrinking by 4.

TCRdb keeps only in-frame clones here, not all; method: immunoSEQ multiplex PCR. The table lists some 150,000 clones, 87% of them singletons. With respect to this clone: Its specificity is unknown.

Germline V gene data show CDR1 as MNHEY and CDR2 as SVGAGI. The trim removed 0 bases at V and 5 bases at J, leaving 1 base unmatched. CDR3 length equals 13 residues. Noted time point: blood 2 weeks post-SBRT. Treatment defined: 15 Gy SBRT to primary tumor, nephrectomy 4 weeks later. The material was blood, obtained from a patient whose treatment included radiotherapy and nephrectomy. The receptor was isolated from a woman between 50 and 59 years old with renal cell carcinoma. This chain joins TRBV6-5 and TRBJ2-7, with 7 bases identical to TRBD1. CDR3 nucleotide sequence: TGTGCCAGCAGTTACTCGGGACAGCACGAGCAGTACTTC. Translating it yields CASSYSGQHEQYF.